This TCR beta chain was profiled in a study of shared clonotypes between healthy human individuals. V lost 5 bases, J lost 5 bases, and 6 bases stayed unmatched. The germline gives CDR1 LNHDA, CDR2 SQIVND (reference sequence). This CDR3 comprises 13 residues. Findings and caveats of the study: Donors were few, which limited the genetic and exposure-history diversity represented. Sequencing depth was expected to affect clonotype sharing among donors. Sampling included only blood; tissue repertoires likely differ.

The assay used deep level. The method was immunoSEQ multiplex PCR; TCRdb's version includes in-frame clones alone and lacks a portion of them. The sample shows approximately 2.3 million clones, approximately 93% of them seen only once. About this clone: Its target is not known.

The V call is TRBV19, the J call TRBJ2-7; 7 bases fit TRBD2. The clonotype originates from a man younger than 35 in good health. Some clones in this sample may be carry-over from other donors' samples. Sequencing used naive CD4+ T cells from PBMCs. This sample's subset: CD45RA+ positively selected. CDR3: CASSQSGIDEQYF. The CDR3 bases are TGTGCCAGTAGTCAGAGCGGGATTGACGAGCAGTACTTC.